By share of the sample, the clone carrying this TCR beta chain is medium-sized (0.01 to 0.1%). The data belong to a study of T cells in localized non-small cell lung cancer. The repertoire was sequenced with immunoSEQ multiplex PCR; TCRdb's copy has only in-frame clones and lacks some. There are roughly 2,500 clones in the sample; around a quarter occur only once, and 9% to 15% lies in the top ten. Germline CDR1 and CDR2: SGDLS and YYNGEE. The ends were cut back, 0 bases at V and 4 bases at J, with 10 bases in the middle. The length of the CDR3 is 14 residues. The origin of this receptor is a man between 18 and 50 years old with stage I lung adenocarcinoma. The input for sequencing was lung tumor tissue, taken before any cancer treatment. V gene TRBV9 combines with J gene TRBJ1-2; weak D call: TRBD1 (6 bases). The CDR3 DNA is TGTGCCAGCAGCGTAGCGTCAGGGGTCTATGGCTACACCTTC. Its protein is CASSVASGVYGYTF.